This T cell receptor beta chain was captured by sequencing in a study of PD-1 blockade in classical Hodgkin lymphoma. General study results and limits: The baseline diversity of complete responders showed similarity to that of newly diagnosed patients. There remain no defined causes for the repertoire differences, which possibly reflect disease activity or prior therapy. Newly diagnosed patients were reported to start with lower TCR diversity than healthy donors. There was a significant rise in CD4+ TCR diversity by C4D1, with no such rise for CD8+.

Assay used: immunoSEQ multiplex PCR; TCRdb lists only in-frame clones, some missing. The data contain 120,000 to 150,000 clones, about four fifths of them seen just once; the ten biggest clones take up approximately 9.6%. To note about this clone: Its target is unknown.

Relapse was seen in all patients after autologous stem cell transplantation, and brentuximab vedotin exposure was variable. The germline V gene has CDR1 SGDLS and CDR2 YYNGEE. The CDR3 is made up of 15 amino acids. Trimming stripped 4 bases from V and 7 bases from J, with 18 bases between. The V and J genes are TRBV9 and TRBJ1-5; D gene unclear. This sequence was found in a human donor with classical Hodgkin lymphoma. The material sequenced was peripheral blood mononuclear cells (PBMCs), taken before the second cycle of nivolumab. The CDR3 protein is CASSLGKGGGQPQHF. The DNA for the CDR3 is TGTGCCAGCAGCCTGGGTAAGGGAGGAGGGCAGCCCCAGCATTTT. The entire variable domain, with the rest obtained from reference TRBV9 and TRBJ1-5, is as follows: DSGVTQTPKHLITATGQRVTLRCSPRSGDLSVYWYQQSLDQGLQFLIQYYNGEERAKGNILERFSAQQFPDLHSELNLSSLELGDSALYFCASSLGKGGGQPQHFGDGTRLSIL.